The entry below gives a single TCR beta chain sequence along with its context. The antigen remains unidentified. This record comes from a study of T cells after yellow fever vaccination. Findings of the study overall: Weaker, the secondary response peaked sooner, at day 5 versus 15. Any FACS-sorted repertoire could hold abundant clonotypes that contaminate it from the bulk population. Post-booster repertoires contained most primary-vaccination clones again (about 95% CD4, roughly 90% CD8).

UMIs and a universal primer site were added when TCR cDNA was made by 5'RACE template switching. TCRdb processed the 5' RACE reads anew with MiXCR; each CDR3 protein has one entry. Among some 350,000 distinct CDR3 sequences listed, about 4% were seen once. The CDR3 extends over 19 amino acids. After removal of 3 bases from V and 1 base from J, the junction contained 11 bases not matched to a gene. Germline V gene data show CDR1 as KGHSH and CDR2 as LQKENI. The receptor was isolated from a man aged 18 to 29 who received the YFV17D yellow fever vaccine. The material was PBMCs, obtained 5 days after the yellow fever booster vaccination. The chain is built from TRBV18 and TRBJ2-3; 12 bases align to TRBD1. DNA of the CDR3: TGTGCCAGCTCACCCCCCCGGGACAGGGGGCGCTGGGGCACAGATACGCAGTATTTT. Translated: CASSPPRDRGRWGTDTQYF.